One and the same sample provided the 2 T cell receptor beta chains below, sequenced in a study of metastatic and nonmetastatic thyroid tumors. Thyroid surgery took place with no prior treatment in any patient. TCRdb reprocessed the PCR reads via MiXCR. The data contain approximately 38,000 clones, roughly a third of them singletons. Sequenced: tumor tissue. These receptors were obtained from a female donor with papillary thyroid cancer or a benign thyroid nodule (not recorded which). Some clones in this sample may be carry-over from other donors' samples.

This clone turned up a few times. The chain couples TRBV20-1 to TRBJ2-2; 8 nucleotides line up with TRBD2. The CDR3 is 17 residues long. Germline V CDR1 and CDR2: DFQATT, SNEGSKA (reference sequence). V shed 0 bases, J shed 3 bases, and the junction held 9 bases outside the gene matches. In DNA form, the CDR3 reads TGCAGTGCTAGAGATGTAGGGCTAGCGGGCTACACCGGGGAGCTGTTTTTT. It yields the protein CSARDVGLAGYTGELFF.

The rearrangement joins TRBV20-1 to TRBJ2-7; D is unresolved. CDR1 and CDR2 (germline): DFQATT, SNEGSKA (reference sequence). The CDR3 runs to 14 residues. V dropped 3 bases and J dropped 2 bases, with 14 bases sitting between them. The CDR3 sequence is CSARSSGLAYEQYF. CDR3 sequence (DNA): TGCAGTGCTAGGTCCTCTGGGCTAGCCTACGAGCAGTACTTC.